The sequence of this T cell receptor (beta chain) was determined in a study of metastatic and nonmetastatic thyroid tumors. The CDR3 has 15 amino acids. The germline gives CDR1 ENHRY, CDR2 SYGVKD. Germline trimming cut 3 bases from V and 7 bases from J; bases unmatched to any gene: 9. The entire patient cohort was treatment-naive prior to thyroid surgery. With regard to this clone: A read error may explain this, as a much larger clone is one base away.

TCRdb called clones again from the PCR reads with MiXCR. This table holds some 22,000 clones, approximately 23% found once. The rearrangement joins TRBV10-3 to TRBJ1-3; the match to TRBD1 covers 7 bases. Sequenced material: tumor tissue. This clonotype was sampled from a female donor with papillary thyroid cancer or a benign thyroid nodule (not recorded which). Some clones in this sample may be carry-over from other donors' samples. In DNA, the CDR3 is TGTGCCATCAGTGATTACGAGGAGGGGGCGAACACCATATATTTT. Protein: CAISDYEEGANTIYF.